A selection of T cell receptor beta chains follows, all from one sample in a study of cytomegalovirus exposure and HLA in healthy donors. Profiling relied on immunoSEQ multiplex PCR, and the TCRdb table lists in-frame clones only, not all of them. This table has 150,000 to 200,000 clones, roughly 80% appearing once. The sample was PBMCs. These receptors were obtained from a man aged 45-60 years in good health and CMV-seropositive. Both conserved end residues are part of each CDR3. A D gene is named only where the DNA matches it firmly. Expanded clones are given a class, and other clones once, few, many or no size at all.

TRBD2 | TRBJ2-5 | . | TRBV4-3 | TGCGCCAGCAGCGGCCAATCGCTAGCGGACCAAGAGACCCAGTACTTC | CASSGQSLADQETQYF
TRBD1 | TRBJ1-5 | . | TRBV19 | TGTGCCAGTACAAAGGCTGCCGGGACAGGGGCTTTCAGGGGAAATCAGCCCCAGCATTTT | CASTKAAGTGAFRGNQPQHF
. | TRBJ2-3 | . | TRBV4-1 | TGCGCCAGCAGCCAAGAAAGGGGCACGTTAGATACGCAGTATTTT | CASSQERGTLDTQYF
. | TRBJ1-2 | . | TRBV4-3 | TGCGCCAGCAGCCCGGGAGATGGTGGAAACTATGGCTACACCTTC | CASSPGDGGNYGYTF
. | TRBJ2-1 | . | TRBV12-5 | TGTGCTAGTGGTTTGGTACATGGCAATGAGCAGTTCTTC | CASGLVHGNEQFF
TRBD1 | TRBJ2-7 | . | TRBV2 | TGTGCCAGCAGACAGGGGAACTACGAGCAGTACTTC | CASRQGNYEQYF
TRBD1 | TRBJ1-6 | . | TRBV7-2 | TGTGCCAGCAGCTTATCCGGACAGGGGGGCTCACCCCTCCACTTT | CASSLSGQGGSPLHF
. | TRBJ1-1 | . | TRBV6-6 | TGTGCCAGCAGGAATATACAGGGTGTCACTGAAGCTTTCTTT | CASRNIQGVTEAFF
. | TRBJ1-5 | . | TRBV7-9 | TGTGCCAGCAGCTTAGTAGGAGTAAGCAATCAGCCCCAGCATTTT | CASSLVGVSNQPQHF
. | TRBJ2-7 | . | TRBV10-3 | TGTGCCATCAGGGACTTCTACGAGCAGTACTTC | CAIRDFYEQYF
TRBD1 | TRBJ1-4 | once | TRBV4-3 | TGCGCCAGCAGCCAAGGGACAGGGGTGGTTGAAAAACTGTTTTTT | CASSQGTGVVEKLFF
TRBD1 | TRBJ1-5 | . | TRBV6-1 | TGTGCCAGCACCCGACGGGACAGGGGACATCAGCCCCAGCATTTT | CASTRRDRGHQPQHF
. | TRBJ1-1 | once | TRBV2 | TGTGCCAGCAGTCTCCAGGGAAACACTGAAGCTTTCTTT | CASSLQGNTEAFF
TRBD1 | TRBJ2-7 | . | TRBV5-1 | TGCGCCAGCCTCGGTGGGGACAGGGGATCGTCCTACGAGCAGTACTTC | CASLGGDRGSSYEQYF
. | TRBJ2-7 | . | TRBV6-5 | TGTGCCAGCACCCGGGGAATAACCTACGAGCAGTACTTC | CASTRGITYEQYF
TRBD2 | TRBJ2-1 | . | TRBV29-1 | TGCAGCGTTGAAGAAGGGAGGGCCGGTGGGGGCAATGAGCAGTTCTTC | CSVEEGRAGGGNEQFF
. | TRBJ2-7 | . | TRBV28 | TGTGCCAGCAGTTTATGGTCTACCTACGAGCAGTACTTC | CASSLWSTYEQYF
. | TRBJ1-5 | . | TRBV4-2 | TGTGCCAGCAGCCAAGAAAACCCCGACAGATTCCCTAATCAGCCCCAGCATTTT | CASSQENPDRFPNQPQHF
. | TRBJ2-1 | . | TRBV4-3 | TGCGCCAGCAGCCTTCAGGGTGGGTGGGGAGGCAATGAGCAGTTCTTC | CASSLQGGWGGNEQFF
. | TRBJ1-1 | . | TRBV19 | TGTGCCAGTAGTATGATCAGTGTCGGGGGAACTGAAGCTTTCTTT | CASSMISVGGTEAFF
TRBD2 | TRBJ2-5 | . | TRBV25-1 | TGTGCCAGCAGTGAACGGCGGGGGGTTCAAGAGACCCAGTACTTC | CASSERRGVQETQYF
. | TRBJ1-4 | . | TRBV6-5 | TGTGCCAGCAGTTCCGCACCGGGAACTAATGAAAAACTGTTTTTT | CASSSAPGTNEKLFF
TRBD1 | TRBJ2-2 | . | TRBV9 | TGTGCCAGCAGTTCACAGGGGGCCTATGCCGGGGAGCTGTTTTTT | CASSSQGAYAGELFF
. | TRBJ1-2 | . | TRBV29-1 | TGCAGCGTTGGGAGGACCATCGGGTATGGCTACACCTTC | CSVGRTIGYGYTF
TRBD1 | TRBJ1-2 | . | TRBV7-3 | TGTGCCAGCAGCTTAACAGGGACAGGGGGTGGCTACACCTTC | CASSLTGTGGGYTF
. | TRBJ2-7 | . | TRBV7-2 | TGTGCCAGCAGCTTAGTAGGAGGGCGGGCTCCCTCCTACGAGCAGTACTTC | CASSLVGGRAPSYEQYF
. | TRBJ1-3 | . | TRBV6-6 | TGTGCCAGCAGTTCCATGACAGCTCCTGGAAACACCATATATTTT | CASSSMTAPGNTIYF
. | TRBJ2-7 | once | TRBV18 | TGTGCCAGCTCACCACCCGCCAGGGGGGACGAGCAGTACTTC | CASSPPARGDEQYF
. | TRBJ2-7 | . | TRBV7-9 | TGTGCCAGCACCACGGACGGGACCTACGAGCAGTACTTC | CASTTDGTYEQYF
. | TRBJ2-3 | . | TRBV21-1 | TGTGCCAGCAGCAAACTCCGGGACTATATTGGTGGAAGCGGGGGGGTTGGCACAGATACGCAGTATTTT | CASSKLRDYIGGSGGVGTDTQYF
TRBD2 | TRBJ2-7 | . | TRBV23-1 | TGCGCCAGCAGTCAATCGAAGACGAAGTTAGCGGGGGGGCCGGTGTGGGACGAGCAGTACTTC | CASSQSKTKLAGGPVWDEQYF
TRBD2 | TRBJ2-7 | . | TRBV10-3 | TGTGCCATCAGCCCCGGGACTAGCGGGGGTGTAAAATCCTACGAGCAGTACTTC | CAISPGTSGGVKSYEQYF
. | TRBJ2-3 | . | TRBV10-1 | TGCGCCAGCAGTTCGGTCAACTACTATGCAGATACGCAGTATTTT | CASSSVNYYADTQYF
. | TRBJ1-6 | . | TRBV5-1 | TGCGCCAGCAGCCGGGGGAGCCGGGACTATAATTCACCCCTCCACTTT | CASSRGSRDYNSPLHF
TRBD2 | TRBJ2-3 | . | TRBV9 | TGTGCCAGCAGCTTGGGACTAGCGGCAGATACGCAGTATTTT | CASSLGLAADTQYF
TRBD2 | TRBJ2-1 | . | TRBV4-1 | TGCGCCAGCAGCCAAGGTTACGGGGGGGCCGGTAATGAGCAGTTCTTC | CASSQGYGGAGNEQFF
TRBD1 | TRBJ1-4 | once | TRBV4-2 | TGTGCCAGCCGAAAGGGGGCGGGTGAAAAACTGTTTTTT | CASRKGAGEKLFF
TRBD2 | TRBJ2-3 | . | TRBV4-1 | TGCGCCAGCAGCCAAGAACTAGCGGGGCTCACAGATACGCAGTATTTT | CASSQELAGLTDTQYF
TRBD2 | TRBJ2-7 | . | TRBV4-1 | TGCGCCAGCAGCCAGGCCGACATGGGACTAGCGGGGGGCTCCCAGTACTTC | CASSQADMGLAGGSQYF
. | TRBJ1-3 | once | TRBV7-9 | TGTGCCAGCAGGACCTCCGGGACAACCTCTGGAAACACCATATATTTT | CASRTSGTTSGNTIYF